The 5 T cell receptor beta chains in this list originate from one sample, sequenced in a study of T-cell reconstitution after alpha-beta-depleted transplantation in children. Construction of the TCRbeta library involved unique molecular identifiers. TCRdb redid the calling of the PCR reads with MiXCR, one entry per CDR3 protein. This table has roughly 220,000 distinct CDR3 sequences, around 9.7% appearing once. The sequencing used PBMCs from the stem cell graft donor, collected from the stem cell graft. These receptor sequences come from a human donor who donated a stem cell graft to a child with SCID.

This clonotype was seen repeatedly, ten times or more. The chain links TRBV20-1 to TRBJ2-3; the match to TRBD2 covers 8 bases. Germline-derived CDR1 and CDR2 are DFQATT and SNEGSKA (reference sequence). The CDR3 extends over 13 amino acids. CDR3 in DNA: TGCAGGCCAGCGGGGGCCGGGGCAGATACGCAGTATTTT. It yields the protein CRPAGAGADTQYF.

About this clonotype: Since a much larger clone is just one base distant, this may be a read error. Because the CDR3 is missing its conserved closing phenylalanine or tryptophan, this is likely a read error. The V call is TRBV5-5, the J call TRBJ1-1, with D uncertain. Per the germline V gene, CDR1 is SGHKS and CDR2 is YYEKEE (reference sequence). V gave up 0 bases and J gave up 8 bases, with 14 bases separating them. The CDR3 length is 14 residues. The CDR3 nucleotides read TGTGCCAGCAGCTTGGAAATGGCGGCTGTGGAAGCTTTCTTG. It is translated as CASSLEMAAVEAFL.

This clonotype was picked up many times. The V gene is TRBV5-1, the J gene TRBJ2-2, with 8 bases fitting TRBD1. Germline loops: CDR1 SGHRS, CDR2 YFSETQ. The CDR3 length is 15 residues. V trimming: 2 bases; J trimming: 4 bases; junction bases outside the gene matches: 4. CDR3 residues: CASSFRQGTTGELFF. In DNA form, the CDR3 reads TGCGCCAGCAGCTTCCGACAGGGGACCACCGGGGAGCTGTTTTTT. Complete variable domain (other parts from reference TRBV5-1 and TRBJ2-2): KAGVTQTPRYLIKTRGQQVTLSCSPISGHRSVSWYQQTPGQGLQFLFEYFSETQRNKGNFPGRFSGRQFSNSRSEMNVSTLELGDSALYLCASSFRQGTTGELFFGEGSRLTVL.

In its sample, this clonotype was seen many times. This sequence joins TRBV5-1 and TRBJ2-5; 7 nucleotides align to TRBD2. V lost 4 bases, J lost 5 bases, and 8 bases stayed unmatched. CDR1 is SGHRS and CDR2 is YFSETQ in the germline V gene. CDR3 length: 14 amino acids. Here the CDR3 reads CASSLTAGSETQYF. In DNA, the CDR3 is TGCGCCAGCAGCCTTACAGCGGGGTCGGAGACCCAGTACTTC.

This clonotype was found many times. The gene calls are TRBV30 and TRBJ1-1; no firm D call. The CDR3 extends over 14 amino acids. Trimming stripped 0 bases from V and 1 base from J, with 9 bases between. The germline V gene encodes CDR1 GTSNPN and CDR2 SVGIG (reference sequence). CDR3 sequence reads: CAWSVGRTNTEAFF. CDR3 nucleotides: TGTGCCTGGAGTGTTGGGAGGACGAACACTGAAGCTTTCTTT.